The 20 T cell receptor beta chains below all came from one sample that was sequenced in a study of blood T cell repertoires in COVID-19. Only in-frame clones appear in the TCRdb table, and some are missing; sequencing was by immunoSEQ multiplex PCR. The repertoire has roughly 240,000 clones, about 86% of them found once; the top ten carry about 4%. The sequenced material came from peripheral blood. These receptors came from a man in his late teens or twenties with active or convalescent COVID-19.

The chain's CDR3 is CASSVQGHQPQHF. The CDR3 coding sequence is TGTGCCAGCAGTGTACAGGGTCATCAGCCCCAGCATTTT. The V and J genes are TRBV12-3 or TRBV12-4 and TRBJ1-5; tentative D call: TRBD1 (6 bases). V lost 5 bases and J lost 5, with 10 bases in between. This CDR3 is built from 13 residues.

CDR3 DNA: TGTGCCAGCAGCGCCTACCTAGATACGCAGTATTTT. It is translated as CASSAYLDTQYF. The chain carries TRBV9 and TRBJ2-3; the D is unclear. The CDR3 consists of 12 residues. The germline V gene has CDR1 SGDLS and CDR2 YYNGEE. The V gene lost 3 bases and the J gene lost 5 bases, with 7 bases spanning the gap.

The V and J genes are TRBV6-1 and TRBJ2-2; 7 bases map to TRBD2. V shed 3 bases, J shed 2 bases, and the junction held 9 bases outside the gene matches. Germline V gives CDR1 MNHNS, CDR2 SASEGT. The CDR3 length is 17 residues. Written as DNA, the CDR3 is TGTGCCAGCAGTGACGGGTGGGGGAGGGCCAACACCGGGGAGCTGTTTTTT. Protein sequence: CASSDGWGRANTGELFF.

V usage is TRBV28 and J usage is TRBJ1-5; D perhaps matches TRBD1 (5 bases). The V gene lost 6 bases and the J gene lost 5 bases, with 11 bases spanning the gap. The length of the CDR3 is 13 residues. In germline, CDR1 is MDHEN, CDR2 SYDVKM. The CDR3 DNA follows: TGTGCCAGCAGGGGGGGGTGGGATCAGCCCCAGCATTTT. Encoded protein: CASRGGWDQPQHF. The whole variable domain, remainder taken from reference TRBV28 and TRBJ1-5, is DVKVTQSSRYLVKRTGEKVFLECVQDMDHENMFWYRQDPGLGLRLIYFSYDVKMKEKGDIPEGYSVSREKKERFSLILESASTNQTSMYLCASRGGWDQPQHFGDGTRLSIL.

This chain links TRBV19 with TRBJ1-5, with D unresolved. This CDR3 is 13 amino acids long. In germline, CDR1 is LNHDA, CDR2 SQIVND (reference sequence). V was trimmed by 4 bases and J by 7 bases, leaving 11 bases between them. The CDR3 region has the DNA TGTGCCAGTAGTAACAGTGACGGACAGCCCCAGCATTTT. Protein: CASSNSDGQPQHF.

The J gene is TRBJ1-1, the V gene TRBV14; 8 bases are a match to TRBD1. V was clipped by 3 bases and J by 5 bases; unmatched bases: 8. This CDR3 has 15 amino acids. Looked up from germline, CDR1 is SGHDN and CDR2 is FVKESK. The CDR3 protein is CASSQASRGRTEAFF. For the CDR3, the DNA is TGTGCCAGCAGCCAGGCGAGCAGGGGGCGAACTGAAGCTTTCTTT.

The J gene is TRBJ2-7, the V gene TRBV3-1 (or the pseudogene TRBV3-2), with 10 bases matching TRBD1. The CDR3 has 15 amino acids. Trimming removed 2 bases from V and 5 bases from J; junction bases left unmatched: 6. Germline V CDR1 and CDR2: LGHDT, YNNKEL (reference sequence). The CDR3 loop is CASSQRTGGRDEQYF. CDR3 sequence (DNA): TGTGCCAGCAGCCAAAGGACAGGGGGAAGGGACGAGCAGTACTTC.

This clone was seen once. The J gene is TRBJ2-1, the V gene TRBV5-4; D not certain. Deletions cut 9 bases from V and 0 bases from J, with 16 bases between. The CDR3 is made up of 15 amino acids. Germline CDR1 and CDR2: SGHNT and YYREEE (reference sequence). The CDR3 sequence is CATSPLQASYNEQFF. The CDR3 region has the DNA TGTGCCACCTCGCCCTTGCAGGCCTCCTACAATGAGCAGTTCTTC.

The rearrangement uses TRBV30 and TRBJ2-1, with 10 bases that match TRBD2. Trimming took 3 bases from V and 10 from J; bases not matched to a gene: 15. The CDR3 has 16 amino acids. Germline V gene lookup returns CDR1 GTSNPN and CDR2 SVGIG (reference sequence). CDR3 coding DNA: TGTGCCTGGAGCAGGGGTAATAGCGGGGGGTCGGTGGAGCAGTTCTTC. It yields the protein CAWSRGNSGGSVEQFF.

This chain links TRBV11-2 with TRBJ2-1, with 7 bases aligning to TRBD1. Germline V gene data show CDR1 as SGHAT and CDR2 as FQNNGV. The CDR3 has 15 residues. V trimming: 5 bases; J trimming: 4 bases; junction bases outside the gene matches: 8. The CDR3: CASSQPGTAYNEQFF. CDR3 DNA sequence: TGTGCCAGCAGCCAGCCCGGGACAGCTTACAATGAGCAGTTCTTC.

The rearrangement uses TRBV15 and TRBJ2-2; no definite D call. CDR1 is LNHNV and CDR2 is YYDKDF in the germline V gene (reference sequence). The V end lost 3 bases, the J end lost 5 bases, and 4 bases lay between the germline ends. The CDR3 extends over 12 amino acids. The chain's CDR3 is CATSRLTGELFF. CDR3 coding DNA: TGTGCCACCAGCAGGTTAACCGGGGAGCTGTTTTTT.

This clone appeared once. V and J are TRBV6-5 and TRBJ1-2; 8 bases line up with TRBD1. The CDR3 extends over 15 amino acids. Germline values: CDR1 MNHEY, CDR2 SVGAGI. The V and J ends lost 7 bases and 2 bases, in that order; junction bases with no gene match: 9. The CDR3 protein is CASTAMRQGNYGYTF. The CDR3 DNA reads TGTGCCAGCACCGCCATGAGACAGGGGAACTATGGCTACACCTTC.

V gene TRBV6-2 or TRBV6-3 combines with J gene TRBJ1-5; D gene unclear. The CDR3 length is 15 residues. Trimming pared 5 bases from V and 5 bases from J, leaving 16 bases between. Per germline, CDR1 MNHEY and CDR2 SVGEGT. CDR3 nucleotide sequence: TGTGCCAGCAGTCCCTCCCCAGACTTGGATCAGCCCCAGCATTTT. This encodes CASSPSPDLDQPQHF.

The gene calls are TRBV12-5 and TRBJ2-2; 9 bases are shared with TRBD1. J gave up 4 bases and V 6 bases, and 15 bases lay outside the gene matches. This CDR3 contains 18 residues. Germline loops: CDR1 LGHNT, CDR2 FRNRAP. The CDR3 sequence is CASGFTFSGQGGTGELFF. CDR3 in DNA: TGTGCTAGTGGATTCACATTTTCGGGACAGGGAGGCACCGGGGAGCTGTTTTTT.

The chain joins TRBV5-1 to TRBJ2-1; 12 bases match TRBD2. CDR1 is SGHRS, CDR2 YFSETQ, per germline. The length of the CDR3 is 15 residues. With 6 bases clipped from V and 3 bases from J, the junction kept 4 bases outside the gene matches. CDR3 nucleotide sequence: TGCGCCAGCACCGAACTAGCGGGAGGCTACAATGAGCAGTTCTTC. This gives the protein CASTELAGGYNEQFF. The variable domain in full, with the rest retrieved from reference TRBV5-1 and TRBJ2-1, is KAGVTQTPRYLIKTRGQQVTLSCSPISGHRSVSWYQQTPGQGLQFLFEYFSETQRNKGNFPGRFSGRQFSNSRSEMNVSTLELGDSALYLCASTELAGGYNEQFFGPGTRLTVL.

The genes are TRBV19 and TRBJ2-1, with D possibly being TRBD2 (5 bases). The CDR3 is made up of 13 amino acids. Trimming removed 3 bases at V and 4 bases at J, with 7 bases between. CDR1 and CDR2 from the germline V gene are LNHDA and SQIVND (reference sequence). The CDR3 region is CASSMGAYNEQFF. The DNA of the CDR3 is TGTGCCAGTAGTATGGGAGCATACAATGAGCAGTTCTTC.

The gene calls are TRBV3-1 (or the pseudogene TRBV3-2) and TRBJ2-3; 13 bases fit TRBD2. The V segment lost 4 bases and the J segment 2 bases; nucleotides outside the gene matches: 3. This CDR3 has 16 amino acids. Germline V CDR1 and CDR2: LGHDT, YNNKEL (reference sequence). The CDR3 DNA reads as TGTGCCAGCAGCCGCGGACTAGCGGGAGTCACAGATACGCAGTATTTT. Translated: CASSRGLAGVTDTQYF.

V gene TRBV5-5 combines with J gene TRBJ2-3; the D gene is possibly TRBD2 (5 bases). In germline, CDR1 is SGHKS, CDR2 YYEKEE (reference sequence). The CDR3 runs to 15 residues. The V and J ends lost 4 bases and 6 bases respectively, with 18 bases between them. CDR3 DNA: TGTGCCAGCAGCCACCCTGAAATCGGGGTGGATACGCAGTATTTT. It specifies CASSHPEIGVDTQYF.

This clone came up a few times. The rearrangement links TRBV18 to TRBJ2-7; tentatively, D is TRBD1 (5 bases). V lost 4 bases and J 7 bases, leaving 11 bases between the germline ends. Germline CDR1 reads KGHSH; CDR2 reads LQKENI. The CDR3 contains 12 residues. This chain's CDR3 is CASSQGQDEQYF. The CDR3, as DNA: TGTGCCAGCTCACAGGGGCAGGATGAGCAGTACTTC.

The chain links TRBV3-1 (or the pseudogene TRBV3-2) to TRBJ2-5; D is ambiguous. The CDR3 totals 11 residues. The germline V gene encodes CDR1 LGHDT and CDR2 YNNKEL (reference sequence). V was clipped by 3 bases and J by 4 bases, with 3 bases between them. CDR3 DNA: TGTGCCAGCAGCCACAGAGAGACCCAGTACTTC. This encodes CASSHRETQYF.